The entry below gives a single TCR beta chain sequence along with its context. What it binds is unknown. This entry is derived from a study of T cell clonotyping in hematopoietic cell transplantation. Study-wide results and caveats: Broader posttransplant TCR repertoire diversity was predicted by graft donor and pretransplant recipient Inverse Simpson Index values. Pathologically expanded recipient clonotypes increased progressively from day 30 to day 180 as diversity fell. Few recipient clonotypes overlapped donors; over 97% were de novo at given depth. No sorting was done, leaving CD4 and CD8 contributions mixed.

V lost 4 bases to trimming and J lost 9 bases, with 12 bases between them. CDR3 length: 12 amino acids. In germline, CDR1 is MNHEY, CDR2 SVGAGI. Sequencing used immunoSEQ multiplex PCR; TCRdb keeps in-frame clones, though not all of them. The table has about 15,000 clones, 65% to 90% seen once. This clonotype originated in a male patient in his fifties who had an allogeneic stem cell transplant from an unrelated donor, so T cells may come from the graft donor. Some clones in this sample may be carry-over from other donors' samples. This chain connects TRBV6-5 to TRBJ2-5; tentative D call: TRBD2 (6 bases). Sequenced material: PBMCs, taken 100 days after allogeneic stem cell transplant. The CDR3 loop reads CASSFGTGAQYF. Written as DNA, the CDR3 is TGTGCCAGCAGTTTCGGCACGGGGGCCCAGTACTTC.